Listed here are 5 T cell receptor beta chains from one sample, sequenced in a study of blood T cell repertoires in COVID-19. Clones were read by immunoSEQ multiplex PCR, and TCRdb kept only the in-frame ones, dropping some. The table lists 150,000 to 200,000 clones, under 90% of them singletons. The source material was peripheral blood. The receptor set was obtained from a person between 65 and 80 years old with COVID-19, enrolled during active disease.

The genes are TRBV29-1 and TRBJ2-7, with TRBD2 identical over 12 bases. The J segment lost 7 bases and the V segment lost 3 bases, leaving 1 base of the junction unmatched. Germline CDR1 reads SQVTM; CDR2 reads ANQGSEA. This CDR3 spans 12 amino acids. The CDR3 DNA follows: TGCAGCGTTGAGGGGACTAGCGGGGAGCAGTACTTC. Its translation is CSVEGTSGEQYF.

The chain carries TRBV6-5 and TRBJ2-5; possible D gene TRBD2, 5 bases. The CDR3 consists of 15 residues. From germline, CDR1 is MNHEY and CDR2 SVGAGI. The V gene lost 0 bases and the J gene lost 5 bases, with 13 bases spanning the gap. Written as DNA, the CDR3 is TGTGCCAGCAGTTACTCGAGGGCGGCCGGGGAGACCCAGTACTTC. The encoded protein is CASSYSRAAGETQYF.

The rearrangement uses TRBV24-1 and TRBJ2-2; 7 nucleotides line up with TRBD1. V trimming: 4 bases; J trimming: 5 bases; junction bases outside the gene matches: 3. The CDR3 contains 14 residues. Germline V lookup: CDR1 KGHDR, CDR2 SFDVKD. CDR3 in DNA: TGTGCCACCAGTGACCTGACAGGGACCGGGGAGCTGTTTTTT. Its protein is CATSDLTGTGELFF.

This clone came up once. The DNA for the CDR3 is TGTGCCAGCGGGGCAGGGGGCTGGGAAAAACTGTTTTTT. It is translated as CASGAGGWEKLFF. V gene TRBV7-2 combines with J gene TRBJ1-4, with 8 bases lining up with TRBD1. CDR3 size: 13 residues. Germline values: CDR1 SGHTA, CDR2 FQGNSA. J gave up 8 bases and V 8 bases, and 7 bases lay outside the gene matches.

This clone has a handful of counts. The CDR3 DNA reads as TGTGCCAGCAGACCTGCGGGGGTGCGGGACACTGAAGCTTTCTTT. Translated, it gives CASRPAGVRDTEAFF. This sequence joins TRBV2 and TRBJ1-1; possible D gene TRBD1, 5 bases. Germline V gene sequence: CDR1 SNHLY, CDR2 FYNNEI. This CDR3 region has 15 residues. With 6 bases removed from V and 3 bases from J, the gap between germline ends came to 17 bases.